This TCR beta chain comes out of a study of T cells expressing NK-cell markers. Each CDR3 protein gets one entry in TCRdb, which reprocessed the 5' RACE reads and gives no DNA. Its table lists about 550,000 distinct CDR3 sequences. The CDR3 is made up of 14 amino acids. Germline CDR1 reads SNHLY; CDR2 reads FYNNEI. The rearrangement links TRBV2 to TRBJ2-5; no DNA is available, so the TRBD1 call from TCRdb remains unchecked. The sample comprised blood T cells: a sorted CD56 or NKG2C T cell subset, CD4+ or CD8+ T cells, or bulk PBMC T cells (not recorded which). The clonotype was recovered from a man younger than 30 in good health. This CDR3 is CASILARGQETQYF.